The 25 T cell receptor beta chains listed next were all sequenced from one sample in a study of Graves' ophthalmopathy and Graves' hyperthyroidism. Beta-chain TCR CDR3 regions were amplified from RNA transcripts. Following a first-round RT-PCR that used HTBI primers, a second-round multiplex PCR was carried out. One entry per CDR3 protein, called by TCRdb with MiXCR from the multiplex PCR reads. The table includes roughly 400,000 distinct CDR3 sequences, 15% detected once. Sequenced material: peripheral blood. The receptors originated from a woman aged 18-29 years with stable Graves' hyperthyroidism.

Comment on this clonotype: A junction end diverges from the germline sequence, so it may reflect a read error. The chain has TRBV5-5 and TRBJ1-1; 9 bases align to TRBD1. CDR1 is SGHKS, CDR2 YYEKEE, per germline (reference sequence). The CDR3 spans 14 residues. CDR3 nucleotides: TGTGCCAGCGGGAACAGGGGGCAGAACACTGAAGCTTGCTTT. Amino acids: CASGNRGQNTEACF.

This clonotype was picked up many times. The genes are TRBV12-3 or TRBV12-4 and TRBJ2-7, with no clear D. V dropped 5 bases and J dropped 0 bases, with 14 bases sitting between them. The CDR3 is 15 amino acids. CDR3 loop: CASSGFAESSYEQYF. The CDR3, as DNA: TGTGCCAGCAGTGGCTTTGCGGAGAGCTCCTACGAGCAGTACTTC.

This clonotype was picked up a small number of times. The chain links TRBV9 to TRBJ1-2, with a weak D call TRBD1 (5 bases). V was pared by 0 bases and J by 4 bases, with 13 bases between. Germline V gene data show CDR1 as SGDLS and CDR2 as YYNGEE. The CDR3 covers 15 residues. The CDR3 DNA reads TGTGCCAGCAGCGTAGGACAGCCCACATCCTATGGCTACACCTTC. Its protein product is CASSVGQPTSYGYTF.

The table lists this clonotype with many counts. The chain carries TRBV29-1 and TRBJ2-5, with 8 bases fitting TRBD1. V dropped 7 bases and J dropped 7; count of bases not matched to a gene: 8. Germline V gene sequence: CDR1 SQVTM, CDR2 ANQGSEA. CDR3 length: 12 residues. The CDR3 loop reads CSAKQGEGTQYF. CDR3 sequence (DNA): TGCAGCGCCAAACAGGGGGAAGGGACCCAGTACTTC.

This clonotype was picked up many times. This rearrangement joins TRBV12-3 or TRBV12-4 to TRBJ2-7, with TRBD1 matching 10 bases. J gave up 2 bases and V 6 bases, and 10 bases lay outside the gene matches. The CDR3 is made up of 16 amino acids. The CDR3 DNA reads TGTGCCAGCAGGGGACAGGGGACTAACTACACCTACGAGCAGTACTTC. Its translation is CASRGQGTNYTYEQYF.

At least ten counts were recorded for this clonotype. This chain connects TRBV6-1 to TRBJ1-1; TRBD1 aligns across 11 bases. The V segment lost 5 bases and the J segment 5 bases; nucleotides outside the gene matches: 7. CDR1 MNHNS and CDR2 SASEGT come from the germline V gene. CDR3 length: 15 amino acids. The DNA for the CDR3 is TGTGCCAGCAGTCGGACAGGGGGCAGGGGGACTGAAGCTTTCTTT. Translating gives CASSRTGGRGTEAFF.

In its sample, this clonotype was seen many times. The chain couples TRBV6-2 or TRBV6-3 to TRBJ2-7; unclear D gene. This CDR3 is built from 12 residues. Germline loops: CDR1 MNHEY, CDR2 SVGEGT. V was clipped by 6 bases and J by 2 bases, with 8 bases between them. CDR3 residues: CASRGGTYEQYF. The CDR3 region has the DNA TGTGCCAGCAGAGGCGGAACCTACGAGCAGTACTTC.

This chain uses TRBV12-3 or TRBV12-4 with TRBJ2-6; D perhaps matches TRBD1 (5 bases). Trimming cost V 3 bases and J 4 bases, with 13 bases left between them. This CDR3 region has 16 residues. CDR3 protein: CASSFEDIAGANVLTF. The CDR3, as DNA: TGTGCCAGCAGTTTCGAGGACATCGCGGGGGCCAACGTCCTGACTTTC.

This clonotype was recorded a few times. This chain links TRBV3-1 with TRBJ1-2, with 11 bases matching TRBD1. Germline V gene lookup returns CDR1 LGHDT and CDR2 YNNKEL (reference sequence). The CDR3 sequence is 14 residues long. Trimming removed 4 bases from V and 4 bases from J; junction bases left unmatched: 2. CDR3 DNA sequence: TGTGCCAGCAGCCGGACAGGGGGCCCCTATGGCTACACCTTC. It yields the protein CASSRTGGPYGYTF. Drawing the rest from reference TRBV3-1 and TRBJ1-2, the complete variable domain is DTAVSQTPKYLVTQMGNDKSIKCEQNLGHDTMYWYKQDSKKFLKIMFSYNNKELIINETVPNRFSPKSPDKAHLNLHINSLELGDSAVYFCASSRTGGPYGYTFGSGTRLTVV.

This clonotype was seen at least ten times. This sequence joins TRBV2 and TRBJ2-7; no reliable D call. This CDR3 comprises 11 residues. Germline V gene data show CDR1 as SNHLY and CDR2 as FYNNEI. Trimming removed 6 bases at V and 7 bases at J, with 10 bases between. CDR3 sequence: CASSKIHEQYF. In DNA form, the CDR3 reads TGTGCCAGCAGCAAAATACATGAGCAGTACTTC.

The V and J genes are TRBV4-2 and TRBJ2-7, with D uncertain. The CDR3 extends over 14 amino acids. CDR1 LGHNA and CDR2 YNFKEQ come from the germline V gene. The V and J ends lost 0 bases and 12 bases respectively, with 18 bases between them. The CDR3 DNA follows: TGTGCCAGCAGCCAAGATCATCACTCCAACCCGCGGTACTTC. It translates to CASSQDHHSNPRYF.

This clonotype came up many times. V is TRBV9 and J is TRBJ2-2, with D hard to call. The CDR3 extends over 14 amino acids. CDR1 and CDR2 from the germline V gene are SGDLS and YYNGEE. V dropped 2 bases and J dropped 6 bases, with 11 bases sitting between them. The CDR3 sequence is CASSVELLAGELFF. CDR3 sequence (DNA): TGTGCCAGCAGCGTTGAACTCTTGGCCGGGGAGCTGTTTTTT.

The CDR3 loop reads CAFRKGTGELFF. CDR3 nucleotide sequence: TGTGCTTTTAGGAAGGGGACCGGGGAGCTGTTTTTT. This rearrangement joins TRBV12-3 or TRBV12-4 to TRBJ2-2; D perhaps matches TRBD1 (5 bases). The CDR3 totals 12 residues.

In this sample, this clonotype turned up many times. The gene calls are TRBV2 and TRBJ1-2, with D perhaps TRBD1 (5 bases). The CDR3 is 12 residues long. V was clipped by 4 bases and J by 8 bases, with 11 bases between them. Germline V lookup: CDR1 SNHLY, CDR2 FYNNEI. CDR3 sequence (DNA): TGTGCCAGCAGTGTTGGGGGAGTCGGCTACACCTTC. Protein: CASSVGGVGYTF.

This chain uses TRBV2 with TRBJ2-7, with D uncertain. CDR3 length: 12 amino acids. V lost 8 bases, J lost 3 bases, and 11 bases lay in between. Germline V lookup: CDR1 SNHLY, CDR2 FYNNEI. The CDR3 is CASSSQLYEQYF. The CDR3 DNA sequence: TGTGCCAGCTCCAGTCAGCTCTACGAGCAGTACTTC.

This clonotype was seen more than once but under ten times. The V gene is TRBV6-2 or TRBV6-3, the J gene TRBJ2-7; 10 bases are a match to TRBD1. Germline V gives CDR1 MNHEY, CDR2 SVGEGT. V lost 4 bases and J lost 5; bases outside the gene matches: 5. The CDR3 extends over 14 amino acids. In DNA form, the CDR3 reads TGTGCCAGCAGTTCCGGGACAGGGGCAGACGAGCAGTACTTC. This translates into CASSSGTGADEQYF.

There are many counts of this clonotype. The chain is built from TRBV6-5 and TRBJ1-1; D gene ambiguous. Trimming stripped 7 bases from V and 2 bases from J, with 5 bases between. The germline CDR1 and CDR2 sequences are MNHEY and SVGAGI. The CDR3 extends over 11 amino acids. The CDR3 protein is CASTYNTEAFF. The CDR3 region has the DNA TGTGCCAGCACCTACAACACTGAAGCTTTCTTT.

This clonotype was detected ten times or more. V is TRBV19 and J is TRBJ2-5; 9 positions agree with TRBD1. The germline gives CDR1 LNHDA, CDR2 SQIVND (reference sequence). The CDR3 loop spans 18 amino acids. V was pared by 6 bases and J by 2 bases, with 16 bases of the junction left unmatched. The CDR3: CASSDLGGGQGNQETQYF. The CDR3 DNA sequence: TGTGCCAGTAGCGACCTAGGAGGTGGACAGGGGAATCAAGAGACCCAGTACTTC.

About this clonotype itself: Just one base apart from a much larger clone, this may be a read error. The CDR3 reads CATREGPVGYTF. DNA of the CDR3: TGTGCCACCCGGGAGGGGCCTGTTGGCTACACCTTC. The chain uses TRBV19 and TRBJ1-2, with D perhaps matching TRBD1 (5 bases). CDR3 size: 12 residues. CDR1 is LNHDA, CDR2 SQIVND, per germline (reference sequence). V lost 10 bases and J 7 bases, leaving 16 bases between the germline ends.

This clonotype has at least ten counts. The J gene is TRBJ2-2, the V gene TRBV6-5; TRBD1 might be the D (6 bases). Trimming removed 0 bases from V and 0 bases from J, with 8 bases in between. Germline CDR1 is MNHEY and CDR2 is SVGAGI. The CDR3 is made up of 16 amino acids. The CDR3: CASSYSTGTNTGELFF. The CDR3 nucleotides read TGTGCCAGCAGTTACTCGACAGGAACGAACACCGGGGAGCTGTTTTTT.

The chain links TRBV4-2 to TRBJ1-1; the match to TRBD1 covers 10 bases. The germline CDR1 and CDR2 sequences are LGHNA and YNFKEQ. The CDR3 consists of 17 residues. With 4 bases clipped from V and 6 bases from J, the junction kept 14 bases outside the gene matches. Here the CDR3 reads CASSLPPPRDRGSEAFF. The CDR3 DNA reads as TGTGCCAGCAGCCTCCCCCCCCCCCGGGACAGGGGCTCTGAAGCTTTCTTT.

This clonotype was observed many times. The J gene is TRBJ1-1, the V gene TRBV20-1; TRBD1 agrees at 8 bases. Germline-derived CDR1 and CDR2 are DFQATT and SNEGSKA (reference sequence). This CDR3 spans 14 amino acids. The V gene end was trimmed by 0 bases and the J gene end by 4 bases; junction bases not matched to a gene: 4. CDR3 amino acids: CSARDGQGGTEAFF. In DNA, the CDR3 is TGCAGTGCTAGAGACGGACAGGGCGGCACTGAAGCTTTCTTT.

This clonotype was found many times. V is TRBV29-1 and J is TRBJ2-7, with 7 bases fitting TRBD1. Looked up from germline, CDR1 is SQVTM and CDR2 is ANQGSEA. The ends lost 1 base at V and 1 base at J; junction bases unmatched: 1. The CDR3 extends over 13 amino acids. CDR3 sequence reads: CSVEATGSYEQYF. The DNA of the CDR3 is TGCAGCGTTGAAGCGACAGGGTCCTACGAGCAGTACTTC.

V and J are TRBV4-2 and TRBJ2-7; no clear D gene. Trimming removed 4 bases at V and 2 bases at J, with 9 bases between. Germline CDR1 and CDR2: LGHNA and YNFKEQ. The CDR3 extends over 13 amino acids. The CDR3 region has the DNA TGTGCCAGCAGCCCCTCCACTACCTACGAGCAGTACTTC. Protein: CASSPSTTYEQYF.

The J gene is TRBJ2-5, the V gene TRBV12-3 or TRBV12-4, with D perhaps matching TRBD1 or TRBD2 (5 bases each). Trimming pared 6 bases from V and 1 base from J, leaving 12 bases between. The CDR3 covers 14 residues. CDR3 sequence reads: CASRPGPVQETQYF. The CDR3 DNA sequence: TGTGCCAGCAGACCGGGACCGGTCCAAGAGACCCAGTACTTC.